The sequence of this TCR beta chain was determined in a study of T cells in Graves' hyperthyroidism and ophthalmopathy. Each 10 ml fresh peripheral blood draw supplied the PBMCs. Amplified TCR beta CDR3 regions derived from RNA transcripts. Using the HTBI primer set, a first-round RT-PCR was run on the TCR CDR3. Via MiXCR, TCRdb re-called the multiplex PCR reads, giving one row per CDR3 protein. The sample records more than 500,000 distinct CDR3 sequences, roughly 16% being singletons. Trimming removed 5 bases from V and 0 bases from J; junction bases left unmatched: 7. This CDR3 is 16 amino acids long. The germline V gene has CDR1 SGHAT and CDR2 FQNNGV. This clonotype was picked up many times.

This TCR was recovered from a woman aged 30 to 39 with Graves' ophthalmopathy. The specimen sequenced was blood. This chain joins TRBV11-2 and TRBJ1-3; 7 bases are a match to TRBD1. As DNA, the CDR3 is TGTGCCAGCAGCCAAGGGACAGCAGTCTCTGGAAACACCATATATTTT. Its translation is CASSQGTAVSGNTIYF.